Below, 27 T cell receptor beta chains from the same sample are listed, as sequenced in a study of beta chain features in type 1 diabetes. Study-level points and caveats: Type 1 diabetes patients had moderately but significantly shorter TCRB CDR3s in all four CD4+ subsets.

These receptors lack a known antigen. Expressed TCRB transcripts were sequenced because the entire RNA isolate underwent reverse transcription. Produced via immunoSEQ multiplex PCR; TCRdb's table is partial and in-frame only. Altogether about 650,000 clones are present, around 12% being singletons, with the ten largest covering roughly 0.12%. Sequencing used naive CD4+ T cells from blood. These receptors came from a young man with type 1 diabetes.

V is TRBV27 and J is TRBJ2-7, with TRBD1 matching over 7 bases. V lost 4 bases, J lost 0 bases, and 6 bases stayed unmatched. The CDR3 extends over 15 amino acids. Germline-derived CDR1 and CDR2 are MNHEY and SMNVEV (reference sequence). CDR3 in DNA: TGTGCCAGCAGTTCAGACAGGGTCTTCTCCTACGAGCAGTACTTC. It yields the protein CASSSDRVFSYEQYF.

The chain has TRBV4-3 and TRBJ2-1; TRBD2 aligns across 9 bases. J lost 8 bases, V lost 6 bases, and 14 bases had no gene match. Germline V gene sequence: CDR1 LGHNA, CDR2 YSLEER. This CDR3 is built from 16 residues. DNA for the CDR3: TGCGCCAGCAGGAAAAGAGCTAGCGGGGTTGTGGATGAGCAGTTCTTC. Translation: CASRKRASGVVDEQFF.

J is TRBJ2-5 and V is TRBV20-1; no clear D gene. The CDR3 has 11 amino acids. Germline-derived CDR1 and CDR2 are DFQATT and SNEGSKA (reference sequence). Between the trimmed V and J ends, which lost 3 bases and 5 bases, there was a span of 7 bases. For the CDR3, the DNA is TGCAGTGCTAGTTTTATCGAGACCCAGTACTTC. It translates to CSASFIETQYF.

This clone was picked up a small number of times. Here the CDR3 DNA reads TGTGCCAGCAGCGTCTCGACAGGGGTACCCTACGAGCAGTACTTC. This translates into CASSVSTGVPYEQYF. The chain employs TRBV9 and TRBJ2-7; 8 bases match TRBD1. Germline CDR1 reads SGDLS; CDR2 reads YYNGEE. Losses at the gene ends were 2 bases for V and 2 bases for J; bases not matched to a gene: 6. The CDR3 runs to 15 residues.

This chain uses TRBV6-1 with TRBJ1-4; TRBD1 is a possible D gene (5 bases). The CDR3 consists of 14 residues. V lost 3 bases and J 4 bases, leaving 9 bases between the germline ends. In germline, CDR1 is MNHNS, CDR2 SASEGT. CDR3 bases: TGTGCCAGCAGTGAGAGACAGCTTAATGAAAAACTGTTTTTT. Amino acids: CASSERQLNEKLFF.

The J gene is TRBJ1-2, the V gene TRBV10-3; 7 bases agree with TRBD1. Germline lookup yields CDR1 ENHRY and CDR2 SYGVKD. CDR3 length: 11 residues. V lost 11 bases, J lost 2 bases, and 2 bases stayed unmatched. CDR3 nucleotides: TGTGCCTCACAGGGGAACTATGGCTACACCTTC. It codes for CASQGNYGYTF.

In DNA, the CDR3 is TGTGCCAGCAGCCCGTGGGAGCGGGGGGGCAGAGATACGCAGTATTTT. Residues: CASSPWERGGRDTQYF. The chain is built from TRBV7-2 and TRBJ2-3; 10 bases are shared with TRBD2. Trimming cost V 5 bases and J 5 bases; bases outside gene matches: 10. Germline CDR1 SGHTA, CDR2 FQGNSA. The CDR3 loop spans 16 amino acids.

The rearrangement links TRBV19 to TRBJ1-1; 7 nucleotides align to TRBD1. This CDR3 region has 15 residues. Germline V CDR1 and CDR2: LNHDA, SQIVND (reference sequence). Trimming took 6 bases from V and 0 from J; bases not matched to a gene: 7. The CDR3 spells CASSKGQWLNTEAFF. The CDR3 coding sequence is TGTGCCAGTAGCAAGGGACAGTGGTTGAACACTGAAGCTTTCTTT.

Only a few counts were recorded for this clone. This chain links TRBV13 with TRBJ2-3; 10 positions agree with TRBD1. The V and J ends lost 5 bases and 4 bases, in that order; junction bases with no gene match: 6. CDR1 is PRHDT, CDR2 FYEKMQ, per germline (reference sequence). CDR3 size: 15 residues. The chain's CDR3 is CASSPTGGVADTQYF. CDR3 DNA: TGTGCCAGCAGCCCGACAGGGGGCGTTGCAGATACGCAGTATTTT.

This clone has just a few counts. V and J are TRBV18 and TRBJ1-3; D perhaps matches TRBD1 (5 bases). CDR1 and CDR2 (germline): KGHSH, LQKENI. The V end was cut by 3 bases, the J end by 0 bases, with 12 bases between. The CDR3 is made up of 16 amino acids. The CDR3 protein is CASSPDTGFSGNTIYF. CDR3 nucleotide sequence: TGTGCCAGCTCACCTGACACAGGATTCTCTGGAAACACCATATATTTT.

V usage is TRBV7-8 and J usage is TRBJ1-4; D might be TRBD1 (5 bases). The V end was cut by 8 bases, the J end by 0 bases, with 16 bases between. This CDR3 has 16 residues. The germline gives CDR1 SGHVS, CDR2 FQNEAQ. CDR3 region: CASGHRNHATNEKLFF. The CDR3 nucleotides are TGTGCCAGCGGCCACAGGAACCATGCAACTAATGAAAAACTGTTTTTT. The variable domain in full, with the rest retrieved from reference TRBV7-8 and TRBJ1-4, is GAGVSQSPRYKVAKRGQDVALRCDPISGHVSLFWYQQALGQGPEFLTYFQNEAQLDKSGLPSDRFFAERPEGSVSTLKIQRTQQEDSAVYLCASGHRNHATNEKLFFGSGTQLSVL.

This clone was counted ten times or more. The chain employs TRBV10-3 and TRBJ2-1; D gene unclear. Germline-derived CDR1 and CDR2 are ENHRY and SYGVKD. Trimming stripped 3 bases from V and 5 bases from J, with 5 bases between. The CDR3 loop spans 12 amino acids. The DNA of the CDR3 is TGTGCCATCAGTGACATCGACAATGAGCAGTTCTTC. Amino acid sequence: CAISDIDNEQFF.

As concerns this clone: Other DNA sequences in this sample translate to the same CDR3. The chain joins TRBV15 to TRBJ1-1; D unresolved. V shed 0 bases and J shed 5 bases, with 10 bases lying between them. CDR3 length: 14 amino acids. The germline V gene encodes CDR1 LNHNV and CDR2 YYDKDF (reference sequence). The CDR3 bases are TGTGCCACCAGCAGAGATCCGGGCGGGACTGAAGCTTTCTTT. Translated: CATSRDPGGTEAFF.

This clone was detected only a few times. The rearrangement links TRBV14 to TRBJ2-5; 7 nucleotides agree with TRBD1. Per germline, CDR1 SGHDN and CDR2 FVKESK. Trimming took 4 bases from V and 4 from J; bases not matched to a gene: 0. This CDR3 is built from 12 residues. CDR3 coding DNA: TGTGCCAGCAGCCCAGGGGGAGAGACCCAGTACTTC. It yields the protein CASSPGGETQYF. Looking up the rest from reference TRBV14 and TRBJ2-5 gives the full variable domain: EAGVTQFPSHSVIEKGQTVTLRCDPISGHDNLYWYRRVMGKEIKFLLHFVKESKQDESGMPNNRFLAERTGGTYSTLKVQPAELEDSGVYFCASSPGGETQYFGPGTRLLVL.

This clone was picked up a small number of times. Other nucleotide sequences in the sample specify the same CDR3. The chain recombines TRBV6-5 with TRBJ1-5; TRBD1 aligns across 7 bases. The V gene end was trimmed by 6 bases and the J gene end by 1 base; junction bases not matched to a gene: 3. The CDR3 is made up of 14 amino acids. CDR1 is MNHEY, CDR2 SVGAGI, per germline. The CDR3 here is CASRQGSSNQPQHF. The CDR3 DNA sequence: TGTGCCAGCAGACAGGGGTCAAGCAATCAGCCCCAGCATTTT.

This clone was counted between two and nine times. The J gene is TRBJ2-7, the V gene TRBV6-6, with D perhaps given as TRBD1 or TRBD2 (5 bases each). The CDR3 spans 15 residues. V was pared by 2 bases and J by 2 bases, with 13 bases between. Germline assignment: CDR1 MNHNY and CDR2 SVGAGI (reference sequence). CDR3 region: CASSYKQGPTYEQYF. In DNA form, the CDR3 reads TGTGCCAGCAGTTACAAGCAGGGACCAACCTACGAGCAGTACTTC.

This clone was counted between two and nine times. This sequence joins TRBV28 and TRBJ2-1; D unresolved. This CDR3 has 11 residues. Germline assignment: CDR1 MDHEN and CDR2 SYDVKM. V was shortened by 2 bases and J by 10 bases, with 6 bases between the two germline ends. The CDR3 spells CASSLLLEQFF. The CDR3 DNA follows: TGTGCCAGCAGTTTACTCTTGGAGCAGTTCTTC.

This clone occurred a few times. This sequence joins TRBV30 and TRBJ2-3, with 7 bases matching TRBD2. The CDR3 covers 13 residues. Germline lookup yields CDR1 GTSNPN and CDR2 SVGIG (reference sequence). V dropped 4 bases and J dropped 5; count of bases not matched to a gene: 6. DNA for the CDR3: TGTGCCTGGATTGGCGGGGGAGGAGATACGCAGTATTTT. This gives the protein CAWIGGGGDTQYF.

V is TRBV11-2 and J is TRBJ1-2; D possibly corresponds to TRBD1 (5 bases). The CDR3 sequence is 16 residues long. Trimming cost V 0 bases and J 6 bases, with 17 bases left between them. Germline V CDR1 and CDR2: SGHAT, FQNNGV. Written as DNA, the CDR3 is TGTGCCAGCAGCTTAGATCGGGGGATTAAGTGGGATGGCTACACCTTC. It specifies CASSLDRGIKWDGYTF.

This chain connects TRBV23-1 to TRBJ2-2; a weak D match, TRBD1 (5 bases). TRBV23-1 qualifies as an ORF whose function is uncertain. The CDR3 is made up of 15 amino acids. V was trimmed by 2 bases and J by 3 bases, leaving 10 bases between them. Here the CDR3 reads CASSQRDSYTGELFF. The CDR3 region has the DNA TGCGCCAGCAGTCAAAGAGACAGTTACACCGGGGAGCTGTTTTTT.

This clone occurred a few times. The rearrangement links TRBV6-1 to TRBJ1-6, with a tentative D call TRBD1 (5 bases). Germline V gene data show CDR1 as MNHNS and CDR2 as SASEGT. V lost 6 bases and J lost 4, with 13 bases in between. This CDR3 region has 15 residues. CDR3 sequence (DNA): TGTGCCAGCAGCCGCAGGGAGAAGTATAATTCACCCCTCCACTTT. Protein product: CASSRREKYNSPLHF.

The rearrangement links TRBV5-1 to TRBJ1-1, with 7 bases lining up with TRBD1. V was pared by 0 bases and J by 5 bases, with 4 bases of the junction left unmatched. The CDR3 spans 14 residues. Germline V CDR1 and CDR2: SGHRS, YFSETQ. CDR3 nucleotides: TGCGCCAGCAGCTTGGAAGGGGGCGGAACTGAAGCTTTCTTT. It codes for CASSLEGGGTEAFF.

V usage is TRBV7-2 and J usage is TRBJ1-3; D gene uncertain. In germline, CDR1 is SGHTA, CDR2 FQGNSA. CDR3 length: 14 amino acids. V was cut by 5 bases and J by 2 bases, with 10 bases left in between. This chain's CDR3 is CASSLPFAGNTIYF. The CDR3 DNA reads TGTGCCAGCAGCCTCCCATTTGCTGGAAACACCATATATTTT.

The rearrangement links TRBV20-1 to TRBJ2-5, with D hard to call. Germline V gene data show CDR1 as DFQATT and CDR2 as SNEGSKA (reference sequence). Between the trimmed V and J ends, which lost 7 bases and 4 bases, there was a span of 10 bases. CDR3 length: 11 residues. CDR3 coding DNA: TGCAGTGTTCCCTGGCGAGAGACCCAGTACTTC. This encodes CSVPWRETQYF.

This clone has more than one count but fewer than ten. The chain is built from TRBV11-2 and TRBJ1-2; D not certain. The V end lost 0 bases, the J end lost 0 bases, and 14 bases lay between the germline ends. The CDR3 totals 17 residues. Per germline, CDR1 SGHAT and CDR2 FQNNGV. The CDR3 DNA sequence: TGTGCCAGCAGCTTAGATCTATTAAGTAGACCTAACTATGGCTACACCTTC. Translated, it gives CASSLDLLSRPNYGYTF. The full variable domain, with the rest looked up from reference TRBV11-2 and TRBJ1-2, is EAGVAQSPRYKIIEKRQSVAFWCNPISGHATLYWYQQILGQGPKLLIQFQNNGVVDDSQLPKDRFSAERLKGVDSTLKIQPAKLEDSAVYLCASSLDLLSRPNYGYTFGSGTRLTVV.

This clone has just a few counts. This specimen includes other DNA sequences encoding the same CDR3. The V gene is TRBV18, the J gene TRBJ2-6, with D perhaps matching TRBD2 (5 bases). Germline CDR1 and CDR2: KGHSH and LQKENI. V lost 1 base and J lost 2, with 6 bases in between. The CDR3 sequence is 15 residues long. The chain's CDR3 is CASSPQGAGANVLTF. The CDR3 DNA is TGTGCCAGCTCACCACAGGGAGCTGGGGCCAACGTCCTGACTTTC.

This clone came up a few times. J is TRBJ2-7 and V is TRBV30; 8 positions match TRBD2. The CDR3 consists of 15 residues. V shed 0 bases and J 7 bases; nucleotides not matched to a gene: 11. Germline-derived CDR1 and CDR2 are GTSNPN and SVGIG (reference sequence). This chain's CDR3 is CAWSVKSSGGGEQYF. CDR3 in DNA: TGTGCCTGGAGTGTAAAATCCAGCGGGGGCGGAGAGCAGTACTTC.